One and the same sample provided the 12 T cell receptor beta chains below, sequenced in a study of cytomegalovirus exposure and HLA in healthy donors. Sequencing was performed with immunoSEQ multiplex PCR; in TCRdb, only in-frame clones are kept and a portion is missing. In the table there are fewer than 200,000 clones, 85% to 90% of which are singletons. The source material was PBMCs. The receptors originated from a woman under 30 in good health and CMV-seropositive.

The chain has TRBV5-4 and TRBJ2-7; 11 nucleotides match TRBD1. This CDR3 comprises 16 residues. Germline values: CDR1 SGHNT, CDR2 YYREEE (reference sequence). V lost 3 bases, J lost 4 bases, and 9 bases stayed unmatched. As DNA, the CDR3 is TGTGCCAGCAGCTCGGAAGGACAGGGGGCGAGATACGAGCAGTACTTC. It is translated as CASSSEGQGARYEQYF. Full variable domain (remainder filled in from reference TRBV5-4 and TRBJ2-7): ETGVTQSPTHLIKTRGQQVTLRCSSQSGHNTVSWYQQALGQGPQFIFQYYREEENGRGNFPPRFSGLQFPNYSSELNVNALELDDSALYLCASSSEGQGARYEQYFGPGTRLTVT.

The gene calls are TRBV21-1 and TRBJ1-2; TRBD1 reflects the table's D call only, with no check against the DNA. TRBV21-1 is labeled a pseudogene. The CDR3 is 15 amino acids. CDR3 bases: TGTGCCAGCAGCAAAGGGGGACAGGGGGGCTATGGCTACACCTTC. Translated, it gives CASSKGGQGGYGYTF.

The chain joins TRBV4-2 to TRBJ1-5; tentatively, D is TRBD1 (5 bases). The germline gives CDR1 LGHNA, CDR2 YNFKEQ. The CDR3 sequence is 16 residues long. The V and J ends lost 3 bases and 0 bases respectively, with 12 bases between them. The CDR3, as DNA: TGTGCCAGCAGCCAGGGGGAGGGGTATAGCAATCAGCCCCAGCATTTT. Its protein product is CASSQGEGYSNQPQHF.

The genes are TRBV5-6 and TRBJ1-1, with 7 positions matching TRBD1. Trimming at V came to 4 bases and at J to 6 bases, leaving 6 bases not matched to a gene. Germline V gives CDR1 SGHDT, CDR2 YYEEEE. The CDR3 runs to 13 residues. CDR3 region: CASSPTGAAEAFF. CDR3 nucleotide sequence: TGTGCCAGCAGCCCCACAGGGGCGGCTGAAGCTTTCTTT.

The chain combines TRBV4-1 with TRBJ1-2; the D is unclear. The V gene lost 0 bases and the J gene lost 4 bases, with 15 bases spanning the gap. This CDR3 comprises 16 residues. Germline assignment: CDR1 MGHRA and CDR2 YSYEKL. The CDR3 sequence: CASSQESHIVTYGYTF. CDR3 bases: TGCGCCAGCAGCCAAGAGTCACATATCGTAACCTATGGCTACACCTTC.

The chain uses TRBV11-3 and TRBJ2-5, with D perhaps matching TRBD2 (6 bases). The V gene's germline CDR1 is SGHNT and CDR2 YENEEA. Trimming stripped 5 bases from V and 5 bases from J, with 18 bases between. This CDR3 is built from 15 residues. The CDR3 region is CASSPLGGGDETQYF. In DNA, the CDR3 is TGTGCCAGCAGCCCTCTAGGCGGAGGGGACGAGACCCAGTACTTC.

The CDR3 nucleotides are TGTGCCAGCACGGGCTCCTACGAGCAGTACTTC. It encodes CASTGSYEQYF. V usage is TRBV2 and J usage is TRBJ2-7; D remains ambiguous. Deletions cut 7 bases from V and 0 bases from J, with 4 bases between. The CDR3 has 11 residues. The V gene's germline CDR1 is SNHLY and CDR2 FYNNEI.

The chain uses TRBV6-1 and TRBJ2-7; maybe TRBD1 (6 bases). Trimming shortened V by 7 bases and J by 2 bases, and 9 bases separated the two germline ends. Germline V gene data show CDR1 as MNHNS and CDR2 as SASEGT. This CDR3 region has 12 residues. CDR3 sequence reads: CASMDRAYEQYF. In DNA form, the CDR3 reads TGTGCCAGCATGGACAGAGCCTACGAGCAGTACTTC.

This rearrangement joins TRBV6-1 to TRBJ1-5, with TRBD1 as a possible D gene (5 bases). The CDR3 runs 14 residues. CDR1 MNHNS and CDR2 SASEGT come from the germline V gene. V lost 2 bases to trimming and J lost 9 bases, with 14 bases between them. CDR3 sequence (DNA): TGTGCCAGCAGTGAACAGGGACTGCTTCTGCCCCAGCATTTT. Protein sequence: CASSEQGLLLPQHF.

Concerning this clone itself: Other DNA sequences in this specimen translate into the identical CDR3. The chain recombines TRBV6-5 with TRBJ1-5; tentative D call: TRBD1 (5 bases). The CDR3 is 15 amino acids. Trimming shortened V by 0 bases and J by 1 base, and 7 bases separated the two germline ends. In germline, CDR1 is MNHEY, CDR2 SVGAGI. CDR3 residues: CASSYSRGSNQPQHF. The CDR3 region has the DNA TGTGCCAGCAGTTACTCAAGGGGAAGCAATCAGCCCCAGCATTTT.

The chain carries TRBV7-8 and TRBJ1-3, with D tentatively TRBD1 (5 bases). The ends were cut back, 1 base at V and 8 bases at J, with 12 bases in the middle. This CDR3 comprises 14 residues. Germline CDR1 reads SGHVS; CDR2 reads FQNEAQ. CDR3 sequence reads: CASSLGAIGDTIYF. The CDR3 region has the DNA TGTGCCAGCAGCTTAGGAGCCATAGGGGACACCATATATTTT.

The rearrangement uses TRBV5-1 and TRBJ2-5; D not certain. The V and J ends lost 5 bases and 2 bases respectively, with 7 bases between them. This CDR3 has 12 amino acids. Germline V gene lookup returns CDR1 SGHRS and CDR2 YFSETQ. The CDR3 reads CASSQEQETQYF. The CDR3 DNA is TGCGCCAGCAGTCAGGAACAAGAGACCCAGTACTTC.